Listed below are T cell receptor beta chains from one sample, sequenced in a study of T cell changes during pregnancy in multiple sclerosis. TCRdb keeps only in-frame clones here, not all; method: immunoSEQ multiplex PCR. The sample holds tens of thousands of clones; roughly 93% are singletons and the top ten take more than 1.1%. Sample: peripheral blood, taken in the third trimester of pregnancy. These receptors were taken from a female donor in good health, enrolled as a control in a pregnancy study. CDR3s include the opening cysteine and the closing phenylalanine or tryptophan. Each record gives: D gene, J gene, V gene, clone size, CDR3 protein, CDR3 DNA. D genes are given only for firm matches. Clone size is shown for a subset of rows, as once, few, many or a class of expanded clone.

-	TRBJ2-7	TRBV30	-	CAWSKGHLNEQYF	TGTGCCTGGAGTAAGGGGCACCTTAACGAGCAGTACTTC
TRBD1	TRBJ2-1	TRBV12-5	few	CASGLGLTGNEQFF	TGTGCTAGTGGTTTGGGATTGACAGGGAATGAGCAGTTCTTC
-	TRBJ2-7	TRBV5-4	-	CASSFPGTYEQYF	TGTGCCAGCAGCTTCCCAGGTACCTACGAGCAGTACTTC
TRBD1	TRBJ2-3	TRBV4-1	-	CASSQEGQRRGDTQYF	TGCGCCAGCAGCCAAGAGGGACAGCGGCGCGGGGATACGCAGTATTTT
-	TRBJ2-7	TRBV5-1	-	CASSLGAGSYEQYF	TGCGCCAGCAGCTTGGGGGCAGGTTCCTACGAGCAGTACTTC
TRBD1	TRBJ1-2	TRBV28	-	CASTLTGQNYGYTF	TGTGCCAGCACCCTTACGGGACAGAACTATGGCTACACCTTC
-	TRBJ2-7	TRBV5-1	-	CASSFTAGEQYF	TGCGCCAGCAGCTTCACGGCGGGGGAGCAGTACTTC
TRBD2	TRBJ2-3	TRBV15	-	CATSRRVGLAGVDTQYF	TGTGCCACCAGCAGGAGGGTGGGACTAGCGGGAGTAGATACGCAGTATTTT
-	TRBJ2-5	TRBV4-1	-	CASSQDVGETQYF	TGCGCCAGCAGCCAAGATGTCGGAGAGACCCAGTACTTC
TRBD2	TRBJ2-1	TRBV9	-	CASSVSRGSPYNEQFF	TGTGCCAGCAGCGTATCCCGCGGGAGCCCCTACAATGAGCAGTTCTTC
-	TRBJ1-4	TRBV2	few	CATSSTVGEKLFF	TGTGCCACCTCCAGCACAGTGGGTGAAAAACTGTTTTTT
-	TRBJ2-7	TRBV27	few	CASSSSDTYEQYF	TGTGCCAGCAGTTCCAGTGACACCTACGAGCAGTACTTC
-	TRBJ2-6	TRBV28	few	CASSAGQISGANVLTF	TGTGCCAGCAGTGCCGGACAGATCTCTGGGGCCAACGTCCTGACTTTC
-	TRBJ2-1	TRBV7-2	-	CASSLTPGLYNEQFF	TGTGCCAGCAGCTTAACTCCGGGACTGTACAATGAGCAGTTCTTC
-	TRBJ1-1	TRBV10-3	-	CAISESIGATEAFF	TGTGCCATCAGTGAGTCAATTGGGGCCACTGAAGCTTTCTTT
-	TRBJ2-6	TRBV6-5	-	CASTKRSGANVLTF	TGTGCCAGCACTAAGCGGTCTGGGGCCAACGTCCTGACTTTC
TRBD1	TRBJ1-2	TRBV19	-	CASSPGQGNYGYTF	TGTGCCAGTAGTCCAGGACAGGGGAACTATGGCTACACCTTC
TRBD1	TRBJ2-1	TRBV11-3	-	CASSLVTGKGYNEQFF	TGTGCCAGCAGCTTAGTGACAGGGAAAGGGTACAATGAGCAGTTCTTC
TRBD1	TRBJ1-5	TRBV19	-	CASTGGDQPQHF	TGTGCCAGTACAGGGGGCGATCAGCCCCAGCATTTT
TRBD2	TRBJ2-7	TRBV4-1	-	CASSQDGGGFYEQYF	TGCGCCAGCAGCCAAGACGGGGGGGGGTTCTACGAGCAGTACTTC
-	TRBJ1-1	TRBV15	-	CATSRSGEAEAFF	TGTGCCACCAGCAGATCCGGGGAGGCTGAAGCTTTCTTT
TRBD1	TRBJ1-2	TRBV7-2	-	CASSFYPPDRVYGYTF	TGTGCCAGCAGCTTTTACCCGCCGGACAGGGTCTATGGCTACACCTTC
TRBD2	TRBJ2-7	TRBV5-6	-	CASSLAGGSYEQYF	TGTGCCAGCAGCTTAGCGGGAGGTTCTTACGAGCAGTACTTC
TRBD1	TRBJ1-2	TRBV27	-	CASSTDRDYGYTF	TGTGCCAGCTCGACCGACAGGGACTATGGCTACACCTTC
-	TRBJ2-1	TRBV25-1	-	CASGFRSLQFF	TGTGCCAGTGGGTTCAGGTCTTTGCAGTTCTTC
TRBD2	TRBJ2-1	TRBV7-9	-	CASSLPGLATYNEQFF	TGTGCCAGCAGCTTACCGGGACTAGCGACCTACAATGAGCAGTTCTTC
-	TRBJ1-1	TRBV7-2	-	CASSYLGGGRTEAFF	TGTGCCAGCAGCTACCTGGGTGGGGGGAGGACTGAAGCTTTCTTT
-	TRBJ2-7	TRBV10-3	-	CASRGGHEQYF	TGTGCCTCGAGGGGGGGCCACGAGCAGTACTTC
-	TRBJ2-7	TRBV18	-	CASSRAGDEQYF	TGTGCCAGCTCACGCGCGGGTGACGAGCAGTACTTC
-	TRBJ2-1	TRBV27	-	CASSFDRRGEQFF	TGTGCCAGCAGTTTCGATCGTAGAGGTGAGCAGTTCTTC
TRBD2	TRBJ2-1	TRBV7-2	-	CASSPTGTSRLQFF	TGTGCCAGCAGCCCGACCGGGACTAGCAGATTGCAGTTCTTC
-	TRBJ2-7	TRBV28	few	CASSLSGYEQYF	TGTGCCAGCAGTTTATCCGGCTACGAGCAGTACTTC
-	TRBJ2-3	TRBV15	-	CATSRTRSSTDTQYF	TGTGCCACCAGCAGAACCAGAAGTTCCACAGATACGCAGTATTTT
TRBD2	TRBJ2-3	TRBV6-1	-	CASSVVAGETDTQYF	TGTGCCAGCAGTGTGGTTGCGGGAGAGACAGATACGCAGTATTTT
-	TRBJ2-7	TRBV27	-	CASSLVSAPYEQYF	TGTGCCAGCAGTTTAGTTTCCGCGCCCTACGAGCAGTACTTC
TRBD2	TRBJ2-5	TRBV19	-	CASSSSGGETQYF	TGTGCCAGTAGCAGCTCGGGGGGAGAGACCCAGTACTTC
TRBD1	TRBJ2-7	TRBV28	once	CASSTGGLDEQYF	TGTGCTAGCAGTACAGGGGGCTTGGACGAGCAGTACTTC
-	TRBJ2-1	TRBV2	once	CASSRHYNEQFF	TGTGCCAGCAGTCGACACTACAATGAGCAGTTCTTC
TRBD2	TRBJ2-1	TRBV5-1	-	CASSLVPSGLAGAGYMVEQFF	TGCGCCAGCAGCTTGGTCCCATCGGGACTAGCGGGAGCCGGTTACATGGTTGAGCAGTTCTTC